This T cell receptor (beta chain) was retrieved from a study of Ad26.COV2.S vaccination and SARS-CoV-2 variants (dated by TCRdb to the early 2020s). Regarding the complete study: Donors in the vaccine arm were drawn from COV1001, a phase I-IIa trial of Ad26.COV2.S in healthy adults that was multicentre, randomized, double-blind and placebo-controlled. Ad26.COV2.S was administered intramuscularly at 5 x 10^10 or 1 x 10^11 viral particles, either as a single shot or as two shots given 56 days apart. TCRbeta repertoire sequencing served as the tool for gauging how specific and how broad the SARS-CoV-2-reactive T cell receptors were following Ad26.COV2.S vaccination. The TCR-sequenced set comprised about 32 samples: some 20 Ad26.COV2.S vaccine recipients, 5 placebo recipients and 8 SARS-CoV-2 convalescent individuals. Trial participants were randomized into five groups of five, in which low-dose or high-dose Ad26.COV2.S was given once or twice, or placebo was given on both occasions. Investigators did not know the trial group allocation while performing experiments and assessing outcomes. Study-wide conclusions, independent of this receptor: According to the authors, total T cell responses may have been underestimated by the TCR breadth and depth analyses. Spike-specific TCR breadth was higher in Ad26.COV2.S recipients than in placebo recipients (P = 0.0014). Non-spike TCR breadth was comparable between vaccine and placebo recipients, consistent with the vaccine containing only spike. After vaccination, spike-specific CD8+ and CD4+ T cell responses were reported to show substantial breadth. The study was not powered for comparison of responses between vaccine doses or regimens.

The meaning of the sample's treatment or condition label: over 15 received Ad26.COV2.S at low or high dose, single or two shots; roughly five received placebo; per-sample allocation not given. Repertoires of vaccine and placebo recipients were sequenced from samples taken on day 63 after the first injection. Between 29 July and 7 August 2020, Cohort 1b enrolled 25 adults aged 18-55 years at one site in Boston, USA. Ad26.COV2.S was a replication-incompetent adenovirus type 26 vector that expressed a prefusion-stabilized SARS-CoV-2 spike protein derived from the original Wuhan strain. The immunoSEQ Assay was the method used to sequence TCRbeta CDR3 regions. After extraction, genomic DNA underwent amplification by bias-controlled multiplex PCR, followed by high-throughput sequencing. As for the original processing: To quantify the absolute abundance of every unique TCRbeta CDR3 region, sequences were collapsed and filtered. Usable DNA was measured by amplifying reference genes present in all nucleated cells, and TCRbeta template counts were normalized to that usable DNA to estimate T cell fraction. Repertoire TCRs were annotated as SARS-CoV-2-specific when V gene, CDR3 amino acid sequence and J gene were exactly matched to a known reactive TCR set. MIRA supplied the reference SARS-CoV-2 TCR set, which was filtered for enrichment in COVID-19-positive ImmuneCODE repertoires so that public or cross-reactive TCRs were removed. Drawing on the MIRA antigens, annotated TCRs were analysed further at the level of specific ORF or position within ORF. Depth was the summed frequency of annotated unique rearrangements, while breadth was defined as annotated unique rearrangements over total unique productive rearrangements. Group comparisons of TCR breadth used two-sided Wilcoxon rank-sum tests. TCRdb mirrors the immuneACCESS table, restricted to in-frame sequences. Some clones are absent from its copies; in checked studies, under half trace to an unresolved V gene, and the reason for the others is unknown. That table gives V, J and clone size, and the DNA gave D and trimming. The sample yields 200,000 to 250,000 clones; more than 75% were counted once. Together, the top ten hold 9.5% to 12% of the sample.

Of note for this clone: Its antigen remains undetermined. No much larger clone exists at a distance of one base, and base qualities are not known.

The germline V and J ends show losses of 7 bases and 7 bases respectively, and no gene match explains 7 bases of the junction. The CDR3, from cysteine to phenylalanine, totals 13 residues. Solely the CDR3 DNA is kept, with 39 bases framed from the first base. Here the chain combines TRBV12-3 or TRBV12-4 and TRBJ2-7; 10 central bases correspond to TRBD1. This receptor was identified in a person between 18 and 65 years old who received the Ad26.COV2.S COVID-19 vaccine or a placebo. The material sequenced was peripheral blood, taken in a trial of Ad26.COV2.S vaccine versus placebo. CDR3 protein: CASTTGGFGEQYF. The DNA reads TGTGCCAGCACGACAGGGGGCTTCGGGGAGCAGTACTTC.